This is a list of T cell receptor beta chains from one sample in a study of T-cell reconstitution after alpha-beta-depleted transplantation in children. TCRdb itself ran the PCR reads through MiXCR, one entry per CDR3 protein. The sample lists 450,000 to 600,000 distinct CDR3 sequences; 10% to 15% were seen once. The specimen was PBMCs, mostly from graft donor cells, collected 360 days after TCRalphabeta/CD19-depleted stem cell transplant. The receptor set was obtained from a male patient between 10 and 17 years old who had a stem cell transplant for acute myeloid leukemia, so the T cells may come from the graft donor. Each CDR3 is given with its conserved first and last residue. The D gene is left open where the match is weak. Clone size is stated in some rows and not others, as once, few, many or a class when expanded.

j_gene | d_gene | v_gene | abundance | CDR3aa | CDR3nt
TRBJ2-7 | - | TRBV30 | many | CAWSEASYEQYF | TGTGCCTGGAGCGAAGCCTCCTACGAGCAGTACTTC
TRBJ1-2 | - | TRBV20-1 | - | CSARVPYRDGYTF | TGCAGTGCTAGAGTACCTTACAGGGATGGCTACACCTTC
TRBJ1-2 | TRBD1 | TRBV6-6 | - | CASIKDRGSGYTF | TGTGCCAGCATTAAGGACAGGGGTAGTGGCTACACCTTC
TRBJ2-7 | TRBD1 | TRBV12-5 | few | CASGGTGWTYEQYF | TGTGCTAGTGGTGGGACAGGTTGGACCTACGAGCAGTACTTC
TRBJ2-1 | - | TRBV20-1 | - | CSVGYGNEQFF | TGCAGTGTCGGGTACGGGAATGAGCAGTTCTTC
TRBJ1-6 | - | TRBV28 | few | CASSFRPGDSPLHF | TGTGCCAGCAGTTTTAGGCCAGGGGATTCACCCCTCCACTTT
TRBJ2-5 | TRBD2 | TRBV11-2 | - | CASSPPPLGAGGPVTQYF | TGTGCCAGCAGCCCACCTCCTTTGGGAGCGGGAGGGCCTGTGACCCAGTACTTC
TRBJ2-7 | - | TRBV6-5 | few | CASSYSVTGKSYEQYF | TGTGCCAGCAGTTACTCCGTTACAGGGAAATCCTACGAGCAGTACTTC
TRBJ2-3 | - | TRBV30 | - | CAWSITSRGTDTQYF | TGTGCCTGGAGCATTACTAGCCGTGGCACAGATACGCAGTATTTT
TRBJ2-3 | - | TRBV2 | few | CASSFRRLGTDTQYF | TGTGCCAGCAGTTTCAGGCGCTTGGGCACAGATACGCAGTATTTT